This T cell receptor (beta chain) was found in a study of Graves' ophthalmopathy and Graves' hyperthyroidism. For the study at large: Pretreatment peripheral blood was obtained at initial diagnosis.

This clonotype appeared a single time. V shed 3 bases, J shed 7 bases, and the junction held 26 bases outside the gene matches. There are 20 residues in the CDR3. Germline values: CDR1 SGHRS, CDR2 YFSETQ. Scientists amplified the TCR beta CDR3 regions from RNA transcripts. HTBI primers served in a first-round RT-PCR, which a second-round multiplex PCR followed. A single record per CDR3 protein comes from TCRdb applying MiXCR to the multiplex PCR reads. In the table there are 450,000 or so distinct CDR3 sequences, 13% to 15% of which are singletons. The source material was blood. This chain connects TRBV5-1 to TRBJ1-1; 8 nucleotides line up with TRBD1. The receptor comes from a woman younger than 45 with Graves' ophthalmopathy. Written as DNA, the CDR3 is TGCGCCAGCAGCTGGGGGGGAGACAGGGGTGGTGGAGACTGGTTGGATGAAGCTTTCTTT. This gives the protein CASSWGGDRGGGDWLDEAFF.